This T cell receptor (beta chain) was sequenced during a study of T cell changes during pregnancy in multiple sclerosis. Sequencing used immunoSEQ multiplex PCR; TCRdb keeps in-frame clones, though not all of them. The sample carries about 59,000 clones, 91% recorded once. This CDR3 region has 15 residues. V shed 2 bases and J 2 bases; nucleotides not matched to a gene: 5. Germline CDR1 SGDLS, CDR2 YYNGEE. The sequence came from a female donor with multiple sclerosis, enrolled in a pregnancy study. The sequencing here drew on peripheral blood, taken before pregnancy. The V call is TRBV9, the J call TRBJ2-5, with 8 nucleotides matching TRBD2. The CDR3 coding sequence is TGTGCCAGCAGCGTCGGGGGGGCAGGTCAAGAGACCCAGTACTTC. It translates to CASSVGGAGQETQYF.